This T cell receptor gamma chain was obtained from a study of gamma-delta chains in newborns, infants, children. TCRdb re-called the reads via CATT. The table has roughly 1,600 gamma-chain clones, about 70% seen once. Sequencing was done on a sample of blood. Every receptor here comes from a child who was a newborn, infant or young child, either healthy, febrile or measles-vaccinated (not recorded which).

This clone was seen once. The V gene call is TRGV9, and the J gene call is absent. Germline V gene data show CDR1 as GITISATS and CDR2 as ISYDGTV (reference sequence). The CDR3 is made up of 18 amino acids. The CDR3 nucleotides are TGTGCCTTGTGGGCTCCCGCCCCAGCGCATACCACTGGTTGGTTCGAGATATTT. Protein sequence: CALWAPAPAHTTGWFEIF.